Listed below are T cell receptor beta chains from one sample, sequenced in a study of blood T cell repertoires in COVID-19. Using immunoSEQ multiplex PCR, the repertoire was profiled, and TCRdb retains in-frame clones only, with some absent. The data contain around 300,000 clones, about 89% of them singletons. Sequencing was carried out using peripheral blood. These receptors came from a woman aged 30 to 39 with COVID-19, enrolled during active disease. Both conserved end residues are part of each CDR3. The order of the fields is clone size, D gene, V gene, J gene, CDR3 protein, CDR3 DNA. The D gene is left open where the match is weak. Some rows have no size entry. The others give once, few or many, or a class for an expanded clone.

>.|TRBD1|TRBV27|TRBJ2-7
CASSLSGTGPRYEQYF
TGTGCCAGCAGTTTATCGGGGACAGGGCCCAGGTACGAGCAGTACTTC
>.|.|TRBV3-1/TRBV3-2|TRBJ2-1
CASSQEGGQGSIYNEQFF
TGTGCCAGCAGCCAAGAAGGTGGTCAGGGCTCGATCTACAATGAGCAGTTCTTC
>.|.|TRBV5-1|TRBJ1-2
CASSVGQSYGYTF
TGCGCCAGCAGCGTAGGACAGTCCTATGGCTACACCTTC
>few|.|TRBV19|TRBJ2-7
CASSASGLSDEQYF
TGTGCCAGTAGTGCGAGCGGTTTAAGTGACGAGCAGTACTTC
>.|.|TRBV10-3|TRBJ1-1
CAIKGRADTEAFF
TGTGCCATCAAAGGCAGGGCAGACACTGAAGCTTTCTTT
>.|TRBD1|TRBV7-3|TRBJ1-6
CASSLRGRGNSPLHF
TGTGCCAGCAGCTTAAGGGGCAGGGGGAATTCACCCCTCCACTTT
>.|TRBD1|TRBV11-2|TRBJ1-5
CASSKTGVNQPQHF
TGTGCCAGCAGCAAGACAGGGGTGAATCAGCCCCAGCATTTT
>.|TRBD1|TRBV5-1|TRBJ1-6
CASSPGNRDSNSPLHF
TGCGCCAGCAGCCCGGGGAACCGGGACAGTAATTCACCCCTCCACTTT
>.|.|TRBV7-2|TRBJ1-6
CASSQGMSPLHF
TGTGCCAGCAGCCAGGGGATGTCACCCCTCCACTTT
>.|TRBD2|TRBV28|TRBJ2-2
CASKPGLANTGELFF
TGTGCCAGTAAACCGGGACTAGCGAACACCGGGGAGCTGTTTTTT
>.|TRBD2|TRBV27|TRBJ2-7
CASSPLAGAVNEQYF
TGTGCCAGCAGTCCTTTAGCGGGAGCGGTAAACGAGCAGTACTTC
>.|.|TRBV5-4|TRBJ2-1
CASSEDYNEQFF
TGTGCCAGCAGCGAGGACTACAATGAGCAGTTCTTC
>few|TRBD1|TRBV5-8|TRBJ1-6
CASSVGQNSPLHF
TGTGCCAGCAGCGTGGGACAGAATTCACCCCTCCACTTT
>.|.|TRBV10-3|TRBJ1-1
CAISESQGRTEAFF
TGTGCCATCAGTGAGTCTCAGGGGCGAACTGAAGCTTTCTTT
>.|TRBD2|TRBV5-1|TRBJ2-7
CASSLALAGVMTYEQYF
TGCGCCAGCAGCTTGGCCCTAGCGGGAGTGATGACCTACGAGCAGTACTTC
>.|TRBD2|TRBV24-1|TRBJ2-3
CATSVPTSASTDTQYF
TGTGCCACCAGTGTCCCGACTAGCGCCTCCACAGATACGCAGTATTTT
>.|TRBD1|TRBV6-6|TRBJ1-1
CASSRVPGQNMNTEAFF
TGTGCCAGCAGTCGAGTCCCGGGACAGAACATGAACACTGAAGCTTTCTTT
>few|TRBD1|TRBV9|TRBJ1-1
CASSVDRGDTEAFF
TGTGCCAGCAGCGTAGACAGGGGGGACACTGAAGCTTTCTTT
>.|TRBD1|TRBV30|TRBJ1-3
CAWSTGTGDGNTIYF
TGTGCCTGGAGTACCGGGACAGGGGACGGAAACACCATATATTTT
>.|.|TRBV15|TRBJ2-1
CATSSRAGYNEQFF
TGTGCCACCAGCTCAAGAGCGGGCTACAATGAGCAGTTCTTC
>.|TRBD2|TRBV7-2|TRBJ2-3
CASSLGASGGRTDTQYF
TGTGCCAGCAGCTTAGGGGCTAGCGGGGGCCGCACAGATACGCAGTATTTT
>.|.|TRBV18|TRBJ2-7
CASSPVAEGEQYF
TGTGCCAGCTCACCAGTGGCGGAGGGCGAGCAGTACTTC
>.|.|TRBV27|TRBJ1-6
CASSLDRINSPLHF
TGTGCCAGCAGTTTGGACAGAATTAATTCACCCCTCCACTTT
>.|.|TRBV5-1|TRBJ1-2
CASSPDRTGYTF
TGCGCCAGCAGCCCTGACAGGACCGGCTACACCTTC
>once|.|TRBV11-2|TRBJ2-1
CASSLGTRESSYNEQFF
TGTGCCAGCAGCTTAGGAACCCGGGAGAGCTCCTACAATGAGCAGTTCTTC
>.|TRBD1|TRBV27|TRBJ2-5
CASSLDRGRETQYF
TGTGCCAGCAGTTTGGACAGGGGGCGGGAGACCCAGTACTTC
>once|.|TRBV19|TRBJ1-1
CASSSRTEAFF
TGTGCCAGTAGTTCGAGGACTGAAGCTTTCTTT
>.|.|TRBV11-2|TRBJ2-1
CASSLHRDNEQFF
TGTGCCAGCAGCTTACACAGGGACAATGAGCAGTTCTTC
>once|TRBD1|TRBV10-1|TRBJ2-7
CASSSGQGGEQYF
TGCGCCAGCAGCTCCGGACAGGGGGGCGAGCAGTACTTC
>once|.|TRBV7-2|TRBJ2-7
CASSPVRGPYEQYF
TGTGCCAGCAGCCCGGTGCGGGGGCCCTACGAGCAGTACTTC
>.|TRBD1|TRBV2|TRBJ2-3
CASSEGQGAADTQYF
TGTGCCAGCAGTGAAGGACAGGGGGCCGCAGATACGCAGTATTTT
>.|.|TRBV10-3|TRBJ2-1
CAISSTGTEQFF
TGTGCCATCAGTTCAACAGGGACGGAGCAGTTCTTC
>.|TRBD1|TRBV5-1|TRBJ1-2
CASSEDRDGYTF
TGCGCCAGCAGCGAGGACAGGGATGGCTACACCTTC
>.|TRBD1|TRBV19|TRBJ1-1
CASSPTWLRTGLNTEAFF
TGTGCCAGTAGTCCAACATGGCTCCGGACAGGACTGAACACTGAAGCTTTCTTT
>.|TRBD1|TRBV5-1|TRBJ1-1
CASSLGTGDGRTEAFF
TGCGCCAGCAGCCTCGGGACAGGGGATGGTCGCACTGAAGCTTTCTTT
>once|.|TRBV7-2|TRBJ1-2
CASSYDTDYGYTF
TGTGCCAGCAGCTACGACACAGACTATGGCTACACCTTC
>.|.|TRBV5-1|TRBJ2-2
CASSLAQLSTGELFF
TGCGCCAGCAGCTTGGCCCAGTTGTCCACCGGGGAGCTGTTTTTT
>.|.|TRBV18|TRBJ2-7
CASSPPRRASYEQYF
TGTGCCAGCTCACCACCAAGGCGGGCCTCCTACGAGCAGTACTTC
>.|TRBD2|TRBV24-1|TRBJ2-1
CATSSGVAGSSQFF
TGTGCCACCAGTTCCGGAGTAGCGGGATCATCACAGTTCTTC
>.|.|TRBV25-1|TRBJ2-5
CASSESGGATQYF
TGTGCCAGCAGTGAATCGGGGGGCGCGACCCAGTACTTC
>many|.|TRBV2|TRBJ2-7
CASIEGGREQYF
TGTGCCAGCATCGAAGGGGGTCGCGAGCAGTACTTC
>once|.|TRBV10-3|TRBJ2-7
CAIGWRDFSYEQYF
TGTGCCATCGGCTGGCGGGACTTCTCCTACGAGCAGTACTTC
>few|.|TRBV10-1|TRBJ2-7
CASSGGTYEQYF
TGCGCCAGCAGTGGCGGGACCTACGAGCAGTACTTC
>.|.|TRBV27|TRBJ1-1
CARLRIGRGYTEAFF
TGTGCCAGATTGAGGATTGGCAGGGGTTACACTGAAGCTTTCTTT
>.|TRBD1|TRBV6-1|TRBJ1-2
CASSEYSGQGGYGYTF
TGTGCCAGCAGTGAATATAGTGGACAGGGAGGCTATGGCTACACCTTC
>.|TRBD1|TRBV7-6|TRBJ1-3
CASSAGTGGRNGNTIYF
TGTGCCAGCAGCGCCGGGACAGGGGGAAGGAATGGAAACACCATATATTTT
>.|TRBD1|TRBV11-2|TRBJ2-7
CASSPTPGGYEQYF
TGTGCCAGCAGCCCGACGCCAGGGGGATACGAGCAGTACTTC
>.|.|TRBV28|TRBJ2-3
CASSVSGTDTQYF
TGTGCCAGCTCCGTTAGCGGCACAGATACGCAGTATTTT
>.|.|TRBV18|TRBJ1-1
CASSRSENTEAFF
TGTGCCAGCTCACGGTCAGAGAACACTGAAGCTTTCTTT
>.|.|TRBV5-8|TRBJ1-2
CASSLTHLYGYTF
TGTGCCAGCAGCTTAACACACCTCTATGGCTACACCTTC
>.|.|TRBV24-1|TRBJ2-2
CATSGDTGELFF
TGTGCCACCTCGGGAGACACCGGGGAGCTGTTTTTT
>once|.|TRBV19|TRBJ1-6
CASTPTTDYNSPLHF
TGTGCCAGTACCCCCACGACAGACTATAATTCACCCCTCCACTTT
>few|TRBD2|TRBV28|TRBJ2-7
CASSWTSSHEQYF
TGTGCCAGCAGCTGGACTAGCTCCCACGAGCAGTACTTC
>.|.|TRBV29-1|TRBJ1-1
CSVGLAGNAEAFF
TGCAGCGTTGGGTTGGCCGGGAACGCTGAAGCTTTCTTT